The 25 T cell receptor beta chains presented below share a single source sample, sequenced in a study of blood T cell repertoires in COVID-19. Sequencing was performed with immunoSEQ multiplex PCR; in TCRdb, only in-frame clones are kept and a portion is missing. Of 90,000 to 120,000 clones listed, about 79% are singletons. The specimen was peripheral blood. The receptors were sampled from a woman older than 75 with active or convalescent COVID-19.

The rearrangement uses TRBV18 and TRBJ1-2; 10 bases are shared with TRBD1. Germline trimming cut 6 bases from V and 6 bases from J; bases unmatched to any gene: 7. CDR3 length equals 14 residues. Germline CDR1 and CDR2: KGHSH and LQKENI. CDR3 in amino acids: CASSRDRGRDGYTF. The CDR3, as DNA: TGTGCCAGCTCCCGGGACAGGGGAAGGGATGGCTACACCTTC.

The rearrangement uses TRBV6-1 and TRBJ1-5; D remains unclear. In germline, CDR1 is MNHNS, CDR2 SASEGT. The ends were cut back, 3 bases at V and 6 bases at J, with 12 bases in the middle. The CDR3 runs to 14 residues. For the CDR3, the DNA is TGTGCCAGCAGTGATAGACAAGTGGGTCAGCCCCAGCATTTT. It encodes CASSDRQVGQPQHF.

As for this clone: The junction differs from germline at one of its ends, possibly a read error. The V gene is TRBV19, the J gene TRBJ1-2; D is undetermined. Germline V gene data show CDR1 as LNHDA and CDR2 as SQIVND (reference sequence). This CDR3 has 13 amino acids. CDR3 in DNA: TGTGCCAGTCGATCGGCAGAGTACTACGGCTACACCTTC. Protein sequence: CASRSAEYYGYTF.

The CDR3 nucleotides read TGTGCCAGCAGCCCCGTGACTAGCGGGTATGGTAATGAGCAGTTCTTC. Protein: CASSPVTSGYGNEQFF. This chain links TRBV7-3 with TRBJ2-1; 10 bases are a match to TRBD2. V gave up 5 bases and J gave up 7 bases; unmatched junction bases: 11. This CDR3 is built from 16 residues. The germline V gene has CDR1 SGHTA and CDR2 FQGTGA.

The J gene is TRBJ2-2, the V gene TRBV9; D call uncertain. Germline V lookup: CDR1 SGDLS, CDR2 YYNGEE. V was trimmed by 5 bases and J by 0 bases, leaving 14 bases between them. The CDR3 spans 16 residues. The chain's CDR3 is CASSPWAAANTGELFF. The CDR3 nucleotides read TGTGCCAGCAGTCCGTGGGCCGCCGCGAACACCGGGGAGCTGTTTTTT.

The V call is TRBV6-2 or TRBV6-3, the J call TRBJ1-1; no clear D gene. This CDR3 region has 13 residues. Germline loops: CDR1 MNHEY, CDR2 SVGEGT. The V and J ends lost 5 bases and 0 bases respectively, with 7 bases between them. CDR3 sequence reads: CASSLFMNTEAFF. The CDR3 bases are TGTGCCAGCAGTCTTTTTATGAACACTGAAGCTTTCTTT.

This chain connects TRBV14 to TRBJ2-3; D remains ambiguous. V lost 6 bases and J 0 bases, leaving 7 bases between the germline ends. Germline assignment: CDR1 SGHDN and CDR2 FVKESK. The CDR3 is 13 residues long. CDR3 coding DNA: TGTGCCAGCAGGCGGTTTAGCACAGATACGCAGTATTTT. Translating gives CASRRFSTDTQYF.

The V and J genes are TRBV28 and TRBJ2-1; D may be TRBD1 (5 bases). V lost 6 bases and J 0 bases, leaving 24 bases between the germline ends. This CDR3 region has 19 residues. Per the germline V gene, CDR1 is MDHEN and CDR2 is SYDVKM. Here the CDR3 DNA reads TGTGCCAGCAGATATAGGCAGGGCTACAACTCTCGCTCCTACAATGAGCAGTTCTTC. The encoded protein is CASRYRQGYNSRSYNEQFF.

The V gene is TRBV11-1, the J gene TRBJ2-7; a weak D match, TRBD2 (6 bases). The V and J ends lost 0 bases and 3 bases respectively, with 15 bases between them. The CDR3 runs to 16 residues. Germline values: CDR1 SGHAT, CDR2 FQDESV (reference sequence). CDR3 coding DNA: TGTGCCAGCAGCTTAGCGGTGCGAAGGACTAACTACGAGCAGTACTTC. Its protein product is CASSLAVRRTNYEQYF.

The CDR3 loop is CASSLGGQGGNSPLHF. In DNA form, the CDR3 reads TGTGCCAGCAGCTTAGGGGGACAGGGAGGGAATTCACCCCTCCACTTT. The rearrangement links TRBV11-2 to TRBJ1-6, with 9 nucleotides matching TRBD1. V dropped 1 base and J dropped 7; count of bases not matched to a gene: 5. CDR1 is SGHAT, CDR2 FQNNGV, per germline. The CDR3 is 16 residues long.

V and J are TRBV7-9 and TRBJ2-3; 8 nucleotides align to TRBD1. The CDR3 consists of 15 residues. The germline CDR1 and CDR2 sequences are SEHNR and FQNEAQ (reference sequence). The V and J ends lost 5 bases and 3 bases, in that order; junction bases with no gene match: 7. For the CDR3, the DNA is TGTGCCAGCAGCCACGGACAGGGAAAGACAGATACGCAGTATTTT. It specifies CASSHGQGKTDTQYF.

The V call is TRBV19, the J call TRBJ1-2, with D maybe TRBD1 (5 bases). Germline CDR1 LNHDA, CDR2 SQIVND (reference sequence). There are 14 residues in the CDR3. With 6 bases removed from V and 5 bases from J, the gap between germline ends came to 16 bases. The CDR3 sequence is CASSLRDGGYGYTF. The CDR3 bases are TGTGCCAGTAGCCTAAGGGACGGGGGATATGGCTACACCTTC.

The chain couples TRBV14 to TRBJ1-1; TRBD1 matches at 7 bases. J gave up 5 bases and V 4 bases, and 4 bases lay outside the gene matches. Looked up from germline, CDR1 is SGHDN and CDR2 is FVKESK. The CDR3 extends over 13 amino acids. DNA of the CDR3: TGTGCCAGCAGCCGACAGGGTGTTACTGAAGCTTTCTTT. It translates to CASSRQGVTEAFF.

This chain joins TRBV5-8 and TRBJ2-7, with 8 bases lining up with TRBD1. Trimming cost V 4 bases and J 1 base; bases outside gene matches: 4. Germline-derived CDR1 and CDR2 are SGHTS and YDEGEE. This CDR3 has 14 residues. In nucleotides, the CDR3 is TGTGCCAGCAGCAAAGACAGGGGATCCTACGAGCAGTACTTC. Its translation is CASSKDRGSYEQYF.

This chain connects TRBV19 to TRBJ1-2, with 7 nucleotides matching TRBD1. Germline-derived CDR1 and CDR2 are LNHDA and SQIVND (reference sequence). The trim removed 5 bases at V and 2 bases at J, leaving 5 bases unmatched. CDR3 length equals 14 residues. The CDR3 DNA sequence: TGTGCCAGTAGTGTGACAGGGACGAACTATGGCTACACCTTC. Protein sequence: CASSVTGTNYGYTF.

The chain is built from TRBV10-3 and TRBJ1-1; 8 nucleotides match TRBD1. The CDR3 loop spans 15 amino acids. Germline CDR1 ENHRY, CDR2 SYGVKD. J was trimmed by 1 base and V by 4 bases; bases with no gene match: 5. The CDR3 loop reads CAISGRGPKNTEAFF. In nucleotides, the CDR3 is TGTGCCATCAGTGGCAGGGGGCCCAAGAACACTGAAGCTTTCTTT.

This chain connects TRBV7-6 to TRBJ1-2, with 10 bases identical to TRBD1. V gave up 5 bases and J gave up 8 bases; unmatched junction bases: 14. The CDR3 length is 16 residues. The germline V gene encodes CDR1 SGHVS and CDR2 FNYEAQ. The DNA of the CDR3 is TGTGCCAGCAGCCCGCCTGGACAGGGGGGTCGAGTGGGCTACACCTTC. This encodes CASSPPGQGGRVGYTF.

V usage is TRBV19 and J usage is TRBJ1-4, with no clear D. The CDR3 spans 15 residues. Per the germline V gene, CDR1 is LNHDA and CDR2 is SQIVND (reference sequence). V lost 5 bases and J lost 0, with 10 bases in between. DNA for the CDR3: TGTGCCAGTAGTTTCAATTTAGCAACTAATGAAAAACTGTTTTTT. Amino acids: CASSFNLATNEKLFF.

The V and J genes are TRBV7-9 and TRBJ2-5, with TRBD1 matching over 7 bases. The V gene's germline CDR1 is SEHNR and CDR2 FQNEAQ (reference sequence). J lost 3 bases, V lost 2 bases, and 6 bases had no gene match. This CDR3 is built from 15 residues. CDR3 bases: TGTGCCAGCAGCTTACGACAGGGAGTCGAAGAGACCCAGTACTTC. Amino acid sequence: CASSLRQGVEETQYF.

V is TRBV4-2 and J is TRBJ2-5, with D unresolved. The CDR3 sequence is 15 residues long. V lost 1 base to trimming and J lost 5 bases, with 14 bases between them. Germline V gene lookup returns CDR1 LGHNA and CDR2 YNFKEQ. DNA of the CDR3: TGTGCCAGCAGCCAAGGGAGTGGCGCCGGCGAGACCCAGTACTTC. This sequence encodes CASSQGSGAGETQYF.

The V gene is TRBV28, the J gene TRBJ2-1; D is possibly TRBD2 (5 bases). The CDR3 spans 16 residues. Germline V gene data show CDR1 as MDHEN and CDR2 as SYDVKM. V lost 4 bases and J lost 5, with 18 bases in between. CDR3 DNA sequence: TGTGCCAGCAGTTCCCTCAAGGGAGTAGTCCACAATGAGCAGTTCTTC. It yields the protein CASSSLKGVVHNEQFF.

This sequence joins TRBV11-2 and TRBJ1-1; no definite D call. The V end was cut by 6 bases, the J end by 2 bases, with 10 bases between. Germline lookup yields CDR1 SGHAT and CDR2 FQNNGV. The CDR3 contains 13 residues. The CDR3 spells CASSKELNTEAFF. Written as DNA, the CDR3 is TGTGCCAGCAGTAAAGAACTTAACACTGAAGCTTTCTTT.

This clone was seen ten or more times. The rearrangement links TRBV29-1 to TRBJ2-7; D might be TRBD2 (5 bases). With 2 bases removed from V and 0 bases from J, the gap between germline ends came to 8 bases. The CDR3 has 13 amino acids. In germline, CDR1 is SQVTM, CDR2 ANQGSEA. CDR3 nucleotide sequence: TGCAGCGTTGAATCAGGAGGCTCCTACGAGCAGTACTTC. Its protein is CSVESGGSYEQYF.

This clone appeared once. This chain uses TRBV5-1 with TRBJ1-6; 10 nucleotides line up with TRBD1. The CDR3 totals 17 residues. Trimming cost V 2 bases and J 7 bases; bases outside gene matches: 9. The germline V gene encodes CDR1 SGHRS and CDR2 YFSETQ. The CDR3 DNA reads as TGCGCCAGCAGCTTTTCCGGGACAGGGGACGAGAATTCACCCCTCCACTTT. The encoded protein is CASSFSGTGDENSPLHF.

The rearrangement uses TRBV15 and TRBJ2-7; TRBD1 might be the D (5 bases). Trimming left V 8 bases short and J 0 bases short, with 14 bases between. CDR1 and CDR2 (germline): LNHNV, YYDKDF (reference sequence). The CDR3 is 14 amino acids. CDR3 sequence reads: CATRLGLSSYEQYF. CDR3 bases: TGTGCCACCCGGCTGGGGCTAAGCTCCTACGAGCAGTACTTC. The variable domain in full, with the rest retrieved from reference TRBV15 and TRBJ2-7, is DAMVIQNPRYQVTQFGKPVTLSCSQTLNHNVMYWYQQKSSQAPKLLFHYYDKDFNNEADTPDNFQSRRPNTSFCFLDIRSPGLGDTAMYLCATRLGLSSYEQYFGPGTRLTVT.